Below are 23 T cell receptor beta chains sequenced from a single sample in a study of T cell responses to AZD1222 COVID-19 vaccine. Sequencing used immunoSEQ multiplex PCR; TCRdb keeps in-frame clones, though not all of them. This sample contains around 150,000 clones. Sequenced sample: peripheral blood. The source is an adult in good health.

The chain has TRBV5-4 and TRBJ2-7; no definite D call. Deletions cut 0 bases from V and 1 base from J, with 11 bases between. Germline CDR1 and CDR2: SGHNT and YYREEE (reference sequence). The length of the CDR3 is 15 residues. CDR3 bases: TGTGCCAGCAGCTTGGAGAGCAGCACTTCCTACGAGCAGTACTTC. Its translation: CASSLESSTSYEQYF. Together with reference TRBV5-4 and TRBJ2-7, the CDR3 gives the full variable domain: ETGVTQSPTHLIKTRGQQVTLRCSSQSGHNTVSWYQQALGQGPQFIFQYYREEENGRGNFPPRFSGLQFPNYSSELNVNALELDDSALYLCASSLESSTSYEQYFGPGTRLTVT.

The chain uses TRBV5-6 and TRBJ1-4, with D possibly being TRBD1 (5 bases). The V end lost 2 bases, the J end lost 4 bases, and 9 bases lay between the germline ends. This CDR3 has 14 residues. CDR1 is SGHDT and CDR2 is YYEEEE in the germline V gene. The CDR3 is CASSFEGVNEKLFF. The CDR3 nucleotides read TGTGCCAGCAGCTTTGAAGGGGTTAATGAAAAACTGTTTTTT.

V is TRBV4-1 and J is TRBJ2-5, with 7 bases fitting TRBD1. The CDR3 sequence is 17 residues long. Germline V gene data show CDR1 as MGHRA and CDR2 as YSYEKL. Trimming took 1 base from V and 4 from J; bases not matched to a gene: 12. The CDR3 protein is CASSQASLRTGGETQYF. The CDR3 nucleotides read TGCGCCAGCAGCCAAGCCAGTCTGAGGACAGGCGGAGAGACCCAGTACTTC.

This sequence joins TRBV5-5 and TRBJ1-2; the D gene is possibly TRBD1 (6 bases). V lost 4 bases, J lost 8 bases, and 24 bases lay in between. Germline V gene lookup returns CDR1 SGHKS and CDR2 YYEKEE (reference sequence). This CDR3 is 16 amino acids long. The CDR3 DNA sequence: TGTGCCAGCAGCCTGGAGGGGGGGATTACAGAGGGAGGCTACACCTTC. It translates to CASSLEGGITEGGYTF.

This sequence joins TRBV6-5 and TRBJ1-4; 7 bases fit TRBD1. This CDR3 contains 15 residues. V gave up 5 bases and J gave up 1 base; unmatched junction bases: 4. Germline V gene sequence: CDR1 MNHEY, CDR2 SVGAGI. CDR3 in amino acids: CASSKQGLTNEKLFF. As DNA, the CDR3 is TGTGCCAGCAGTAAACAGGGGTTAACTAATGAAAAACTGTTTTTT.

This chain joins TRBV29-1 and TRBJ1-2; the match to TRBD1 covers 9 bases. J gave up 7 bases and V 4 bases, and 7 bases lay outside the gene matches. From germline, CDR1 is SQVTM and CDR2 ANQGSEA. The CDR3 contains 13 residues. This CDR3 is CSVGDRGTGGYTF. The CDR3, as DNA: TGCAGCGTTGGCGACAGGGGGACGGGTGGCTACACCTTC.

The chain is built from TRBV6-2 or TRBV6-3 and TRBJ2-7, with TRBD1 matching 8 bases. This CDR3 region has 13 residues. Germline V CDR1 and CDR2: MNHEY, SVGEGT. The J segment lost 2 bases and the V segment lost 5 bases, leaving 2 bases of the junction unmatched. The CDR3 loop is CASSQDRAYEQYF. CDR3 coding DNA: TGTGCCAGCAGTCAGGACAGGGCCTACGAGCAGTACTTC.

The CDR3 nucleotides are TGTGCCAGCAGGGGATGGACAGGGGCTACTGAAGCTTTCTTT. It is translated as CASRGWTGATEAFF. V gene TRBV3-1 (or the pseudogene TRBV3-2) combines with J gene TRBJ1-1; 9 nucleotides line up with TRBD1. The CDR3 covers 14 residues. CDR1 and CDR2 from the germline V gene are LGHDT and YNNKEL (reference sequence). The V gene end was trimmed by 6 bases and the J gene end by 5 bases; junction bases not matched to a gene: 7.

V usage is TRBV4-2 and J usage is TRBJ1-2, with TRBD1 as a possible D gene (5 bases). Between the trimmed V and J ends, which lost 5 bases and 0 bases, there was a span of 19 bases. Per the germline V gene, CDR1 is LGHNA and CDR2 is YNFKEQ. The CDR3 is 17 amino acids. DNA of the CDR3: TGTGCCAGCAGCTCAAGGGAGAGGGGCCAGGCTAACTATGGCTACACCTTC. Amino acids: CASSSRERGQANYGYTF.

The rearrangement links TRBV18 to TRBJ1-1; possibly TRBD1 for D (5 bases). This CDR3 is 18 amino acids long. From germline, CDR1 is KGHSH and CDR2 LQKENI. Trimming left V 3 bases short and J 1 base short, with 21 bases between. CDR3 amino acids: CASSPSVRPRDQNTEAFF. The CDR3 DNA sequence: TGTGCCAGCTCACCCAGCGTCCGCCCCCGGGACCAGAACACTGAAGCTTTCTTT.

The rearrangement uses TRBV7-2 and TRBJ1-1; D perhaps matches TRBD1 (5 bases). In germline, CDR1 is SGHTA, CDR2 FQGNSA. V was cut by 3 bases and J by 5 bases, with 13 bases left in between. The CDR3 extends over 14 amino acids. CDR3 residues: CASSLAQGWTEAFF. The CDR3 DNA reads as TGTGCCAGCAGCTTGGCGCAGGGTTGGACTGAAGCTTTCTTT.

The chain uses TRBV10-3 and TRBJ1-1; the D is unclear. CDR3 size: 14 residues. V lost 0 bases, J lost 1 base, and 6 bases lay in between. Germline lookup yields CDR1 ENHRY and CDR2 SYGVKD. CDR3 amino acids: CAISESSGNTEAFF. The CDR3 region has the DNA TGTGCCATCAGTGAGTCGTCAGGGAACACTGAAGCTTTCTTT.

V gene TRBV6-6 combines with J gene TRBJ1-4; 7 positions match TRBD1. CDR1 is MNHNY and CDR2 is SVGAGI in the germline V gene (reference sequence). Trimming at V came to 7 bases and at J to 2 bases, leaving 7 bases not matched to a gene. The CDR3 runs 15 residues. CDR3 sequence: CASNIQGGTNEKLFF. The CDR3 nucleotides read TGTGCCAGCAATATTCAGGGGGGCACTAATGAAAAACTGTTTTTT.

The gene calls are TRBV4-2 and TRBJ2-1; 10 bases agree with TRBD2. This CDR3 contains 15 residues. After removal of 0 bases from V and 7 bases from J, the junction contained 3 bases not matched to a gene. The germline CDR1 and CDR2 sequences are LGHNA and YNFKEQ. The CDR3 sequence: CASSQESGGANEQFF. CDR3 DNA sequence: TGTGCCAGCAGCCAAGAGAGCGGGGGGGCGAATGAGCAGTTCTTC.

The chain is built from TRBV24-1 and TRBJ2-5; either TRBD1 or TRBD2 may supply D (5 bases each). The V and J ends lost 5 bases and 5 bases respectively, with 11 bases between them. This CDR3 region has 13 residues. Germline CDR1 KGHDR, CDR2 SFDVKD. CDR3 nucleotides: TGTGCCACCAGTGTTCCGGGGCGGGAGACCCAGTACTTC. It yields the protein CATSVPGRETQYF.

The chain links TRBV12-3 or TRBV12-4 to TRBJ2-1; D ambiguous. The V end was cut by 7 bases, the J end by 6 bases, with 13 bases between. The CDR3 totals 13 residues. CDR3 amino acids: CASNPTLTNEQFF. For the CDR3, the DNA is TGTGCCAGCAACCCGACACTCACCAATGAGCAGTTCTTC.

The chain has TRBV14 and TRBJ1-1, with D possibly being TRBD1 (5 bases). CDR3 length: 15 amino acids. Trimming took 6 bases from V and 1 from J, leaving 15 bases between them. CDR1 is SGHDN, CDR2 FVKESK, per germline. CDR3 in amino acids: CASSRLGVANTEAFF. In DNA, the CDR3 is TGTGCCAGCAGTAGGTTAGGGGTCGCGAACACTGAAGCTTTCTTT.

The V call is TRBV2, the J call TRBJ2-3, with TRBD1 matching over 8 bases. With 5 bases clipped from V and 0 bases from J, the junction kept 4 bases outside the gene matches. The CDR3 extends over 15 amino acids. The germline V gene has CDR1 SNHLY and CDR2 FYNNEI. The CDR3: CASSPRTGSTDTQYF. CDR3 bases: TGTGCCAGCAGTCCCCGGACAGGGAGCACAGATACGCAGTATTTT.

CDR3 coding DNA: TGTGCCAGCACCAACGGGGGATTTGGTTTCACCGGGGAGCTGTTTTTT. As protein: CASTNGGFGFTGELFF. J is TRBJ2-2 and V is TRBV3-1 (or the pseudogene TRBV3-2), with D maybe TRBD2 (6 bases). CDR1 and CDR2 from the germline V gene are LGHDT and YNNKEL (reference sequence). This CDR3 region has 16 residues. The ends were cut back, 7 bases at V and 4 bases at J, with 19 bases in the middle.

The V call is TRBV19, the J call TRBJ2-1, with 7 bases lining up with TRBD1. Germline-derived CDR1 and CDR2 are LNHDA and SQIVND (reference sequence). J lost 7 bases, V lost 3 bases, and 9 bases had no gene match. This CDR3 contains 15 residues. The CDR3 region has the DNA TGTGCCAGTAGTATTTACAGGGGCGACAGGAATGAGCAGTTCTTC. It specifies CASSIYRGDRNEQFF.

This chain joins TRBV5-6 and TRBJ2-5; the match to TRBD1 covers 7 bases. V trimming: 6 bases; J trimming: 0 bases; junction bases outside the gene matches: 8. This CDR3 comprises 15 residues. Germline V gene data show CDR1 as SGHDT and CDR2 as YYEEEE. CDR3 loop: CASTTTGYNQETQYF. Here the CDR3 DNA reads TGTGCCAGCACCACGACAGGGTACAACCAAGAGACCCAGTACTTC.

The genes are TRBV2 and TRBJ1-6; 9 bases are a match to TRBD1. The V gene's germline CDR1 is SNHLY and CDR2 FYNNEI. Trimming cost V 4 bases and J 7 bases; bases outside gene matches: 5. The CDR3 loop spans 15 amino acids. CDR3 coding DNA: TGTGCCAGCAGTGGCCGGACAGGGGTGAATTCACCCCTCCACTTT. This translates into CASSGRTGVNSPLHF.

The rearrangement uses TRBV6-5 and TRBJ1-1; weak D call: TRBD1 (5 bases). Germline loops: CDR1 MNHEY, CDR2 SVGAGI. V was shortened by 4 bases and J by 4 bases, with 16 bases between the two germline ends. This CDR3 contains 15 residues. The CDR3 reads CASSLTQGLSTEAFF. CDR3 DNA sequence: TGTGCCAGCAGTTTAACCCAGGGCCTATCCACTGAAGCTTTCTTT.